The 30 T cell receptor beta chains below come from one sample, sequenced in a study of shared clonotypes between healthy human individuals. Some clones are missing from TCRdb's copy, which holds only in-frame ones; the method was immunoSEQ multiplex PCR. Of roughly 660,000 clones listed, 90% are singletons. Sequenced input: memory CD8+ T cells from PBMCs. Subset described: CD45RO+ cells pooled with CCR7-negative TemRA cells. These receptors originate from a man younger than 35 in good health. Some clones in this sample may be carry-over from other donors' samples.

This clone was found once. This chain uses TRBV9 with TRBJ2-3; perhaps TRBD1 as D (6 bases). This CDR3 spans 16 amino acids. V lost 3 bases to trimming and J lost 4 bases, with 18 bases between them. The germline V gene encodes CDR1 SGDLS and CDR2 YYNGEE. CDR3 nucleotide sequence: TGTGCCAGCAGCGACCGCAGGGGCGTCCCCCCAGATACGCAGTATTTT. Amino acid sequence: CASSDRRGVPPDTQYF.

This clone was found a few times. This sample includes further DNA sequences coding for the same CDR3. The chain joins TRBV30 to TRBJ1-4, with D hard to call. The CDR3 extends over 14 amino acids. With 3 bases removed from V and 0 bases from J, the gap between germline ends came to 8 bases. The V gene's germline CDR1 is GTSNPN and CDR2 SVGIG (reference sequence). CDR3 DNA: TGTGCCTGGAGCCACAGTGCAACTAATGAAAAACTGTTTTTT. This gives the protein CAWSHSATNEKLFF.

The chain combines TRBV7-2 with TRBJ2-7; 7 nucleotides agree with TRBD2. Germline values: CDR1 SGHTA, CDR2 FQGNSA. The CDR3 is made up of 14 amino acids. Germline trimming cut 5 bases from V and 12 bases from J; bases unmatched to any gene: 16. CDR3 DNA sequence: TGTGCCAGCAGCCCGCTCTATAGTGCTAGCGGAATGTACTTC. Protein: CASSPLYSASGMYF.

The chain combines TRBV27 with TRBJ1-2; 9 bases line up with TRBD1. CDR1 and CDR2 (germline): MNHEY, SMNVEV (reference sequence). V was clipped by 6 bases and J by 5 bases; unmatched bases: 13. The CDR3 runs to 16 residues. This CDR3 is CASSFGLTGGAYGYTF. Here the CDR3 DNA reads TGTGCCAGCAGCTTCGGCCTTACAGGGGGCGCGTATGGCTACACCTTC.

The V gene is TRBV27, the J gene TRBJ1-1; the D gene is possibly TRBD1 (6 bases). This CDR3 is built from 12 residues. Looked up from germline, CDR1 is MNHEY and CDR2 is SMNVEV (reference sequence). V was cut by 8 bases and J by 3 bases, with 10 bases left in between. CDR3 nucleotides: TGTGCCAGCGGATACAGGGACACTGAAGCTTTCTTT. This gives the protein CASGYRDTEAFF.

The V call is TRBV13, the J call TRBJ1-1, with D hard to call. The CDR3 totals 16 residues. The germline CDR1 and CDR2 sequences are PRHDT and FYEKMQ (reference sequence). The V gene lost 3 bases and the J gene lost 4 bases, with 18 bases spanning the gap. The CDR3 loop reads CASSFWPRPMSTEAFF. CDR3 sequence (DNA): TGTGCCAGCAGCTTCTGGCCGAGGCCCATGAGCACTGAAGCTTTCTTT.

The gene calls are TRBV11-2 and TRBJ1-2; tentative D call: TRBD1 (5 bases). The CDR3 extends over 14 amino acids. In germline, CDR1 is SGHAT, CDR2 FQNNGV. Trimming left V 1 base short and J 2 bases short, with 8 bases between. Written as DNA, the CDR3 is TGTGCCAGCAGCTTAGGCAGGGCCAACTATGGCTACACCTTC. This translates into CASSLGRANYGYTF.

V is TRBV7-9 and J is TRBJ2-7; possible D gene TRBD2, 5 bases. The CDR3 runs to 13 residues. Germline assignment: CDR1 SEHNR and CDR2 FQNEAQ (reference sequence). Trimming cost V 5 bases and J 1 base, with 9 bases left between them. The CDR3 coding sequence is TGTGCCAGCAGCACGGGCGGGTCCTACGAGCAGTACTTC. Encoded protein: CASSTGGSYEQYF. Full variable domain (missing parts from reference TRBV7-9 and TRBJ2-7): DTGVSQNPRHKITKRGQNVTFRCDPISEHNRLYWYRQTLGQGPEFLTYFQNEAQLEKSRLLSDRFSAERPKGSFSTLEIQRTEQGDSAMYLCASSTGGSYEQYFGPGTRLTVT.

The chain combines TRBV27 with TRBJ1-2; tentative D call: TRBD1 (5 bases). V was trimmed by 6 bases and J by 2 bases, leaving 22 bases between them. This CDR3 is 17 amino acids long. CDR1 MNHEY and CDR2 SMNVEV come from the germline V gene (reference sequence). The CDR3 DNA reads TGTGCCAGCAGACGGAATTTGCCCCCCGGGGGGAACTATGGCTACACCTTC. Protein product: CASRRNLPPGGNYGYTF.

This chain connects TRBV11-2 to TRBJ1-4; perhaps TRBD1 as D (6 bases). This CDR3 has 11 residues. The V gene lost 3 bases and the J gene lost 14 bases, with 10 bases spanning the gap. The germline V gene has CDR1 SGHAT and CDR2 FQNNGV. The CDR3 nucleotides read TGTGCCAGCAGCTTTGGGGGCCGGCTGTTTTTT. Translated, it gives CASSFGGRLFF.

This chain connects TRBV5-6 to TRBJ2-2; D may be TRBD1 (5 bases). This CDR3 spans 13 amino acids. Trimming cost V 0 bases and J 6 bases, with 6 bases left between them. Germline V gives CDR1 SGHDT, CDR2 YYEEEE. The CDR3: CASSLGRAGELFF. The CDR3, as DNA: TGTGCCAGCAGCTTGGGCAGGGCCGGGGAGCTGTTTTTT.

J is TRBJ2-3 and V is TRBV7-6; 7 positions match TRBD1. The germline gives CDR1 SGHVS, CDR2 FNYEAQ. The J segment lost 0 bases and the V segment lost 1 base, leaving 10 bases of the junction unmatched. The CDR3 has 18 amino acids. This CDR3 reads CASSLGAGGFLSTDTQYF. For the CDR3, the DNA is TGTGCCAGCAGCTTAGGGGCAGGGGGTTTTTTAAGCACAGATACGCAGTATTTT.

The gene calls are TRBV7-2 and TRBJ2-5; D is ambiguous. The CDR3 runs to 14 residues. Trimming took 2 bases from V and 7 from J, leaving 14 bases between them. Germline lookup yields CDR1 SGHTA and CDR2 FQGNSA. As DNA, the CDR3 is TGTGCCAGCAGCTTATACTCGAAAGAAGGGACCCAGTACTTC. Amino acid sequence: CASSLYSKEGTQYF.

This clone was detected only a few times. This CDR3 is also generated by other DNA sequences in the sample. This chain uses TRBV27 with TRBJ2-7; D call uncertain. The CDR3 contains 13 residues. Deletions cut 2 bases from V and 1 base from J, with 6 bases between. The germline V gene has CDR1 MNHEY and CDR2 SMNVEV (reference sequence). CDR3 DNA: TGTGCCAGCAGTTTAGGCAGGTCCTACGAGCAGTACTTC. Translated: CASSLGRSYEQYF.

The CDR3 DNA reads as TGCGCCAGAGTTTCGCGACCGGGACTAGCGGGAGCGGCAGATACGCAGTATTTT. It codes for CARVSRPGLAGAADTQYF. The chain recombines TRBV23-1 with TRBJ2-3; 14 bases fit TRBD2. TRBV23-1 is filed as an ORF, its function uncertain. V lost 9 bases to trimming and J lost 4 bases; unmatched junction nucleotides: 15. The CDR3 has 18 residues.

The chain employs TRBV5-6 and TRBJ2-3, with TRBD1 identical over 8 bases. This CDR3 has 16 residues. Per germline, CDR1 SGHDT and CDR2 YYEEEE. The J segment lost 1 base and the V segment lost 2 bases, leaving 6 bases of the junction unmatched. The CDR3 protein is CASSLQTGAGTDTQYF. The CDR3 bases are TGTGCCAGCAGCTTACAGACAGGGGCTGGCACAGATACGCAGTATTTT. Looking up the rest from reference TRBV5-6 and TRBJ2-3 gives the full variable domain: DAGVTQSPTHLIKTRGQQVTLRCSPKSGHDTVSWYQQALGQGPQFIFQYYEEEERQRGNFPDRFSGHQFPNYSSELNVNALLLGDSALYLCASSLQTGAGTDTQYFGPGTRLTVL.

The chain links TRBV2 to TRBJ2-7; D gene uncertain. Between the trimmed V and J ends, which lost 0 bases and 3 bases, there was a span of 9 bases. Germline CDR1 and CDR2: SNHLY and FYNNEI. The CDR3 length is 14 residues. CDR3 protein: CASSEASIIYEQYF. CDR3 sequence (DNA): TGTGCCAGCAGTGAAGCTAGCATAATCTACGAGCAGTACTTC.

The chain joins TRBV5-5 to TRBJ2-7, with 10 bases identical to TRBD2. Trimming at V came to 3 bases and at J to 4 bases, leaving 7 bases not matched to a gene. This CDR3 is built from 15 residues. The germline V gene has CDR1 SGHKS and CDR2 YYEKEE (reference sequence). DNA of the CDR3: TGTGCCAGCAGCTATACTAGCGGGATTTATTACGAGCAGTACTTC. This sequence encodes CASSYTSGIYYEQYF.

The rearrangement links TRBV27 to TRBJ2-7; 7 bases are a match to TRBD2. This CDR3 contains 14 residues. Germline V gives CDR1 MNHEY, CDR2 SMNVEV (reference sequence). With V trimmed by 6 bases and J by 2 bases, 7 bases remained unmatched. CDR3 DNA sequence: TGTGCCAGCAGGGAGTTGGCGGGAGCCTACGAGCAGTACTTC. Translated: CASRELAGAYEQYF.

V is TRBV2 and J is TRBJ2-3; possible D gene TRBD2, 5 bases. CDR1 is SNHLY and CDR2 is FYNNEI in the germline V gene. This CDR3 spans 15 amino acids. Deletions cut 6 bases from V and 3 bases from J, with 16 bases between. CDR3 sequence (DNA): TGTGCCAGCAGCCGGACTGCTGGAGTAACAGATACGCAGTATTTT. Its translation: CASSRTAGVTDTQYF.

This chain's CDR3 is CASSRMGSSGELFF. The CDR3 DNA sequence: TGTGCCAGCAGCCGAATGGGGAGTTCCGGGGAGCTGTTTTTT. V gene TRBV11-2 combines with J gene TRBJ2-2, with a tentative D call TRBD2 (5 bases). The CDR3 sequence is 14 residues long. Germline CDR1 reads SGHAT; CDR2 reads FQNNGV. V dropped 5 bases and J dropped 6 bases, with 13 bases sitting between them.

The J gene is TRBJ1-5, the V gene TRBV28; TRBD1 matches at 8 bases. This CDR3 region has 14 residues. V lost 7 bases and J lost 6; bases outside the gene matches: 8. Germline assignment: CDR1 MDHEN and CDR2 SYDVKM. CDR3: CASTFYRGIQPQHF. The CDR3 bases are TGTGCCAGCACTTTCTACAGGGGGATTCAGCCCCAGCATTTT.

V and J are TRBV7-9 and TRBJ1-2; TRBD1 matches at 7 bases. After removal of 1 base from V and 4 bases from J, the junction contained 0 bases not matched to a gene. The CDR3 runs 13 residues. Per germline, CDR1 SEHNR and CDR2 FQNEAQ (reference sequence). CDR3 sequence: CASSLGDSYGYTF. CDR3 nucleotide sequence: TGTGCCAGCAGCTTAGGGGACAGCTATGGCTACACCTTC.

The gene calls are TRBV9 and TRBJ2-1, with 13 bases matching TRBD2. The CDR3 sequence is 14 residues long. Germline-derived CDR1 and CDR2 are SGDLS and YYNGEE. Trimming removed 2 bases from V and 9 bases from J; junction bases left unmatched: 2. The CDR3 region is CASSVGTSGTEQFF. DNA for the CDR3: TGTGCCAGCAGCGTCGGGACTAGCGGGACTGAGCAGTTCTTC.

The chain links TRBV5-1 to TRBJ2-5; 10 bases line up with TRBD2. The length of the CDR3 is 15 residues. Unmatched junction bases numbered 5, after V lost 3 bases and J lost 3 bases. The germline CDR1 and CDR2 sequences are SGHRS and YFSETQ. CDR3 in DNA: TGCGCCAGCAGCTGGGGACTAGCGAGAAAAGAGACCCAGTACTTC. Its protein is CASSWGLARKETQYF.

The V gene is TRBV19, the J gene TRBJ2-7; D tentatively reads TRBD1 or TRBD2 (5 bases each). Germline lookup yields CDR1 LNHDA and CDR2 SQIVND (reference sequence). The length of the CDR3 is 15 residues. Trimming took 5 bases from V and 0 from J, leaving 14 bases between them. CDR3 sequence reads: CASSYLWGSSYEQYF. The DNA of the CDR3 is TGTGCCAGTAGTTACCTTTGGGGGAGCTCCTACGAGCAGTACTTC. The whole variable domain, filled in from reference TRBV19 and TRBJ2-7, reads DGGITQSPKYLFRKEGQNVTLSCEQNLNHDAMYWYRQDPGQGLRLIYYSQIVNDFQKGDIAEGYSVSREKKESFPLTVTSAQKNPTAFYLCASSYLWGSSYEQYFGPGTRLTVT.

This sequence joins TRBV28 and TRBJ2-7; D is undetermined. Trimming removed 5 bases at V and 4 bases at J, with 9 bases between. Germline assignment: CDR1 MDHEN and CDR2 SYDVKM. The CDR3 contains 12 residues. The CDR3 region is CASSGNTYEQYF. The CDR3 DNA reads TGTGCCAGCAGTGGAAACACATACGAGCAGTACTTC.

The J gene is TRBJ1-5, the V gene TRBV19; 8 nucleotides line up with TRBD1. The J segment lost 0 bases and the V segment lost 6 bases, leaving 10 bases of the junction unmatched. Germline values: CDR1 LNHDA, CDR2 SQIVND (reference sequence). The CDR3 totals 17 residues. In DNA form, the CDR3 reads TGTGCCAGTAGCTCGGACAGGGATGTGTATAGCAATCAGCCCCAGCATTTT. It specifies CASSSDRDVYSNQPQHF.

This clone was detected only once. The chain uses TRBV19 and TRBJ2-3, with 7 nucleotides matching TRBD2. Germline CDR1 and CDR2: LNHDA and SQIVND (reference sequence). The CDR3 consists of 18 residues. J lost 0 bases, V lost 5 bases, and 14 bases had no gene match. DNA of the CDR3: TGTGCCAGTAGTCGAGTCCCGGAGGGAGGGCTTAGCACAGATACGCAGTATTTT. Amino acid sequence: CASSRVPEGGLSTDTQYF.

V usage is TRBV7-9 and J usage is TRBJ1-1, with TRBD1 identical over 9 bases. Germline V CDR1 and CDR2: SEHNR, FQNEAQ (reference sequence). The CDR3 sequence is 12 residues long. The junction had 3 bases not matched to a gene; V was cut back by 5 bases and J by 8 bases. CDR3 in amino acids: CASSNDRGEAFF. Written as DNA, the CDR3 is TGTGCCAGCAGCAATGACAGGGGGGAAGCTTTCTTT.